Sequencing of this T cell receptor beta chain was carried out in a study of control samples from healthy donors and cancer patients. V gave up 6 bases and J gave up 5 bases; unmatched junction bases: 9. Germline-derived CDR1 and CDR2 are SGHRS and YFSETQ. The CDR3 totals 15 residues. Repertoires were generated with immunoSEQ multiplex PCR, while TCRdb's copy carries only in-frame clones and drops some. The sample lists fewer than 70,000 clones, 75% to 90% occurring once. Sequenced: PBMCs. The sequence came from a woman between 45 and 65 years old with lung cancer. The chain couples TRBV5-1 to TRBJ2-1; 9 bases map to TRBD2. CDR3 in DNA: TGCGCCAGCACTCTTGGCGGGGGGGCCCACAATGAGCAGTTCTTC. Translated, it gives CASTLGGGAHNEQFF.